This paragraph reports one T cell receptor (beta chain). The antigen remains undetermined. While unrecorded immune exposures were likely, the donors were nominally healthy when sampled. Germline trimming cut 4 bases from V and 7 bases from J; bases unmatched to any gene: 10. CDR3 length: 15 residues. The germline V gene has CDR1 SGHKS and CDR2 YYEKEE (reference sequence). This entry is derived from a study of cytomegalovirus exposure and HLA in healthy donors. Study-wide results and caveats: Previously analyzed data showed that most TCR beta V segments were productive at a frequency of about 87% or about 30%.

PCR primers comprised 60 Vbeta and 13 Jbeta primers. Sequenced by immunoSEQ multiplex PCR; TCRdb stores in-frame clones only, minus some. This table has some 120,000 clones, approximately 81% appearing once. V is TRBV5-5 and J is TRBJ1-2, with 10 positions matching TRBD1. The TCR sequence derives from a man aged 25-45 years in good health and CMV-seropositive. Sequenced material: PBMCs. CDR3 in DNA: TGTGCCAGCAGCAACCTGACAGGGGGCGTAGCTGGCTACACCTTC. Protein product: CASSNLTGGVAGYTF. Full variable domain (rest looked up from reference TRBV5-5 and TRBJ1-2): DAGVTQSPTHLIKTRGQQVTLRCSPISGHKSVSWYQQVLGQGPQFIFQYYEKEERGRGNFPDRFSARQFPNYSSELNVNALLLGDSALYLCASSNLTGGVAGYTFGSGTRLTVV.